The T cell receptor beta chain under discussion was sequenced for a study of blood T cells in healthy people across ages. Sample-barcoded 5' priming and a J-beta primer mix drove a second PCR of roughly 7 to 11 cycles. Each cDNA was tagged by a template-switch adaptor containing 12 random nucleotides. MiXCR, run by TCRdb on the 5' RACE reads, gives a single entry per CDR3 protein. The sample comprises hundreds of thousands of distinct CDR3 sequences, 32% of which are singletons, and 15% rests with the top ten. Findings and limits, study-wide: Across samples, TCR beta diversity tracked strongly with naive T cell percentage. The long-lived group displayed more naive CD4+ cells, plus higher diversity, than the aged donors did.

Donors each provided 9.5 to 10 milliliters of peripheral blood. The CDR3 runs 14 residues. Germline V gives CDR1 DFQATT, CDR2 SNEGSKA (reference sequence). With regard to this clonotype: Antigen unknown. A junction end diverges from the germline sequence, so it may reflect a read error.

The source is a woman of 80 years or more in good health. Sequenced material: blood. The V call is TRBV20-1, the J call TRBJ2-4; weak D call: TRBD2 (6 bases). CDR3 amino acids: CSAGLGSPLSTVAF. The CDR3 coding sequence is TGCAGTGCTGGTCTCGGGAGCCCTCTATCCACAGTGGCCTTC.